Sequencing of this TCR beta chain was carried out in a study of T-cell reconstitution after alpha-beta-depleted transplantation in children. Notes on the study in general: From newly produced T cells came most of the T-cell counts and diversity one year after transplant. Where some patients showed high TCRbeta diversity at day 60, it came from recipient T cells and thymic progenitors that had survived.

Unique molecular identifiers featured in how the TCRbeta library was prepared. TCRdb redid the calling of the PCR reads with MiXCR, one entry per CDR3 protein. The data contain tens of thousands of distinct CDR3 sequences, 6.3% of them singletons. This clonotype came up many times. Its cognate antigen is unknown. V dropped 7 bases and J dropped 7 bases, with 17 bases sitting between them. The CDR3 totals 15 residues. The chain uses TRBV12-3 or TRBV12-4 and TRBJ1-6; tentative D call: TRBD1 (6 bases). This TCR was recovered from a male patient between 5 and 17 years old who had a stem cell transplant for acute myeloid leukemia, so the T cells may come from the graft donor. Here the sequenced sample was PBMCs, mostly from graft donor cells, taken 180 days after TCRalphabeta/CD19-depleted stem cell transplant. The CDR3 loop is CASTPGQQRNSPLHF. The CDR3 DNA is TGTGCCAGCACCCCGGGACAACAAAGAAATTCACCCCTCCACTTT.